The present T cell receptor beta chain was sequenced within a study of cytomegalovirus exposure and HLA in healthy donors. In the case of this clone: What it binds is unknown.

Points from the study as a whole: Rarity marked most TCR sequences, yet some public TCRs occurred in many donors. In the 120 or so validation repertoires, under 95% of cluster scores exceeded 0, per a later analysis.

The donors were part of the validation cohort, which consisted of about 130 subjects and was separate from the first cohort of 670 or so subjects. Sequencing used immunoSEQ multiplex PCR; TCRdb keeps in-frame clones, though not all of them. The sample shows about 170,000 clones, approximately 86% of them seen only once. The material sequenced was PBMCs. The receptor's source is a young man in good health and CMV-seropositive.

CDR3 sequence reads: CAAIAGGNNEQFF. CDR3 DNA sequence: TGTGCCGCAATAGCGGGGGGAAACAATGAGCAGTTCTTC. The chain recombines TRBV18 with TRBJ2-1; 10 positions match TRBD2. V lost 11 bases and J lost 5; bases outside the gene matches: 6. Germline V gene data show CDR1 as KGHSH and CDR2 as LQKENI. The CDR3 has 13 residues.